Shown below are 5 T cell receptor beta chains from a single sample sequenced in a study of OX40 agonist ivuxolimab in advanced cancers. Assay: immunoSEQ multiplex PCR; the TCRdb copy retains only in-frame clones and omits some. Of over 90,000 clones listed, approximately 84% are singletons. Sequencing used CD4+ or CD8+ T cells sorted from blood, obtained in a trial of the OX40 agonist ivuxolimab. The receptors come from an adult with an advanced solid tumor such as melanoma, head and neck, liver or kidney cancer.

In nucleotides, the CDR3 is TGTGCCATCAGTCCGGGACAAACGCAAGAGACCCAGTACTTC. Its protein product is CAISPGQTQETQYF. The chain has TRBV10-3 and TRBJ2-5; tentatively, D is TRBD1 (6 bases). With 5 bases removed from V and 2 bases from J, the gap between germline ends came to 12 bases. The CDR3 spans 14 residues. Germline V lookup: CDR1 ENHRY, CDR2 SYGVKD.

The rearrangement links TRBV9 to TRBJ2-6; D might be TRBD1 (5 bases). V was pared by 2 bases and J by 0 bases, with 6 bases between. CDR1 is SGDLS and CDR2 is YYNGEE in the germline V gene. The CDR3 loop spans 15 amino acids. This chain's CDR3 is CASSVQGSGANVLTF. CDR3 coding DNA: TGTGCCAGCAGCGTCCAGGGCTCTGGGGCCAACGTCCTGACTTTC.

CDR3 coding DNA: TGTGCCAGCAGTGAAAGGAGGGACAGGGGCACCAATGAGCAGTTCTTC. It yields the protein CASSERRDRGTNEQFF. This rearrangement joins TRBV2 to TRBJ2-1, with 10 bases lining up with TRBD1. The CDR3 has 16 amino acids. Germline CDR1 is SNHLY and CDR2 is FYNNEI. J lost 6 bases, V lost 2 bases, and 7 bases had no gene match.

V usage is TRBV4-1 and J usage is TRBJ1-5, with D maybe TRBD1 (5 bases). Looked up from germline, CDR1 is MGHRA and CDR2 is YSYEKL. V shed 4 bases and J shed 0 bases, with 13 bases lying between them. The CDR3 is 16 residues long. CDR3 DNA sequence: TGCGCCAGCAGCCGGGGCCAGGGTAATAGCAATCAGCCCCAGCATTTT. This codes for CASSRGQGNSNQPQHF.

In its sample, this clone was seen a few times. The rearrangement uses TRBV13 and TRBJ2-7; maybe TRBD2 (5 bases). The germline gives CDR1 PRHDT, CDR2 FYEKMQ (reference sequence). This CDR3 contains 14 residues. The ends were cut back, 2 bases at V and 2 bases at J, with 10 bases in the middle. CDR3 DNA sequence: TGTGCCAGCAGCTTAATTGGACTCACCTACGAGCAGTACTTC. It codes for CASSLIGLTYEQYF.